This is a list of T cell receptor beta chains from one sample in a study of OX40 agonist ivuxolimab in advanced cancers. Sequencing was performed with immunoSEQ multiplex PCR; in TCRdb, only in-frame clones are kept and a portion is missing. The data show around 6,700 clones, 75% to 85% seen once. The input for sequencing was CD4+ or CD8+ T cells sorted from blood, taken in a trial of the OX40 agonist ivuxolimab. The receptors derive from an adult with an advanced solid tumor such as melanoma, head and neck, liver or kidney cancer. Both conserved end residues are part of each CDR3. The D gene is left open where the match is weak. The size of a clone is reported for some rows only, either as once, few or many, or as a class for expanded clones.

j_gene: TRBJ1-2; len: 12; abundance: .; d_gene: TRBD1; v_gene: TRBV29-1; CDR3aa: CSVEDRFYGYTF; CDR3nt: TGCAGCGTGGAGGACAGGTTCTATGGCTACACCTTC
j_gene: TRBJ1-1; len: 12; abundance: once; d_gene: .; v_gene: TRBV27; CDR3aa: CASSLTGTEAFF; CDR3nt: TGTGCCAGCAGTTTGACCGGCACTGAAGCTTTCTTT
j_gene: TRBJ2-2; len: 15; abundance: once; d_gene: TRBD2; v_gene: TRBV29-1; CDR3aa: CSVEAGGRGTGELFF; CDR3nt: TGCAGCGTTGAGGCGGGAGGTCGGGGTACCGGGGAGCTGTTTTTT
j_gene: TRBJ1-4; len: 16; abundance: .; d_gene: TRBD1; v_gene: TRBV7-9; CDR3aa: CASSLVQGLANEKLFF; CDR3nt: TGTGCCAGCAGCTTAGTACAGGGGCTAGCTAATGAAAAACTGTTTTTT
j_gene: TRBJ1-1; len: 12; abundance: .; d_gene: .; v_gene: TRBV25-1; CDR3aa: CASSELGTEAFF; CDR3nt: TGTGCCAGCAGTGAATTGGGCACTGAAGCTTTCTTT
j_gene: TRBJ1-1; len: 14; abundance: medium-sized; d_gene: .; v_gene: TRBV27; CDR3aa: CASSSLVPNTEAFF; CDR3nt: TGTGCCAGCAGTTCATTAGTCCCGAACACTGAAGCTTTCTTT
j_gene: TRBJ2-5; len: 15; abundance: .; d_gene: .; v_gene: TRBV11-1; CDR3aa: CASSLTTHRVETQYF; CDR3nt: TGTGCCAGCAGCTTAACGACCCACAGGGTGGAGACCCAGTACTTC
j_gene: TRBJ2-2; len: 13; abundance: .; d_gene: .; v_gene: TRBV29-1; CDR3aa: CSVDRGNTGELFF; CDR3nt: TGCAGCGTTGACAGGGGGAACACCGGGGAGCTGTTTTTT
j_gene: TRBJ1-2; len: 13; abundance: .; d_gene: .; v_gene: TRBV5-4; CDR3aa: CASSSSENYGYTF; CDR3nt: TGTGCCAGCAGCTCGTCAGAGAACTATGGCTACACCTTC
j_gene: TRBJ2-7; len: 15; abundance: .; d_gene: TRBD1; v_gene: TRBV29-1; CDR3aa: CSVDGTGTGDYEQYF; CDR3nt: TGCAGCGTGGACGGGACCGGGACAGGGGACTACGAGCAGTACTTC
j_gene: TRBJ2-5; len: 13; abundance: once; d_gene: .; v_gene: TRBV30; CDR3aa: CAWSVHGTETQYF; CDR3nt: TGTGCCTGGAGTGTACATGGGACGGAGACCCAGTACTTC
j_gene: TRBJ2-1; len: 15; abundance: once; d_gene: TRBD2; v_gene: TRBV7-9; CDR3aa: CASSFGLAAYNEQFF; CDR3nt: TGTGCCAGCAGCTTTGGACTAGCGGCCTACAATGAGCAGTTCTTC
j_gene: TRBJ1-5; len: 15; abundance: .; d_gene: TRBD1; v_gene: TRBV11-2; CDR3aa: CASSKGQGSNQPQHF; CDR3nt: TGTGCCAGCAGCAAGGGACAGGGAAGCAATCAGCCCCAGCATTTT
j_gene: TRBJ2-1; len: 17; abundance: .; d_gene: .; v_gene: TRBV7-9; CDR3aa: CASSPLERASSYNEQFF; CDR3nt: TGTGCCAGCAGCCCCCTTGAGCGGGCCAGCTCCTACAATGAGCAGTTCTTC
j_gene: TRBJ2-5; len: 15; abundance: .; d_gene: TRBD2; v_gene: TRBV4-2; CDR3aa: CASSQEVGGQETQYF; CDR3nt: TGTGCCAGCAGCCAAGAGGTGGGGGGGCAAGAGACCCAGTACTTC
j_gene: TRBJ1-1; len: 13; abundance: few; d_gene: .; v_gene: TRBV19; CDR3aa: CASSLQGSTEAFF; CDR3nt: TGTGCCAGTAGTCTTCAGGGGAGCACTGAAGCTTTCTTT
j_gene: TRBJ2-5; len: 17; abundance: .; d_gene: TRBD2; v_gene: TRBV18; CDR3aa: CASSLSLQRGYQETQYF; CDR3nt: TGTGCCAGCTCACTATCCCTCCAGCGGGGGTACCAAGAGACCCAGTACTTC
j_gene: TRBJ1-1; len: 14; abundance: .; d_gene: .; v_gene: TRBV7-2; CDR3aa: CASSWWGGNTEAFF; CDR3nt: TGTGCCAGCAGCTGGTGGGGTGGGAACACTGAAGCTTTCTTT
j_gene: TRBJ2-3; len: 15; abundance: .; d_gene: TRBD2; v_gene: TRBV7-8; CDR3aa: CASSLVTGGADTQYF; CDR3nt: TGTGCCAGCAGCTTAGTTACCGGGGGGGCAGATACGCAGTATTTT
j_gene: TRBJ1-2; len: 13; abundance: .; d_gene: .; v_gene: TRBV29-1; CDR3aa: CSVIRDRGYGYTF; CDR3nt: TGCAGCGTAATCCGGGACCGCGGCTATGGCTACACCTTC
j_gene: TRBJ2-1; len: 13; abundance: .; d_gene: .; v_gene: TRBV4-1; CDR3aa: CASSHGTGYEQFF; CDR3nt: TGCGCCAGCAGTCACGGAACAGGATACGAGCAGTTCTTC
j_gene: TRBJ2-1; len: 15; abundance: .; d_gene: .; v_gene: TRBV4-1; CDR3aa: CASSLRSGLYNEQFF; CDR3nt: TGCGCCAGCAGCCTCCGGTCGGGATTATACAATGAGCAGTTCTTC
j_gene: TRBJ1-1; len: 12; abundance: .; d_gene: .; v_gene: TRBV29-1; CDR3aa: CSVQFSGTEAFF; CDR3nt: TGCAGCGTACAGTTTTCGGGCACTGAAGCTTTCTTT
j_gene: TRBJ2-7; len: 14; abundance: .; d_gene: .; v_gene: TRBV4-3; CDR3aa: CASSQGWGSYEQYF; CDR3nt: TGCGCCAGCAGCCAAGGATGGGGCTCCTACGAGCAGTACTTC
j_gene: TRBJ2-3; len: 15; abundance: .; d_gene: TRBD1; v_gene: TRBV5-4; CDR3aa: CASSLRGKSTDTQYF; CDR3nt: TGTGCCAGCAGCCTCAGGGGGAAAAGCACAGATACGCAGTATTTT
j_gene: TRBJ2-1; len: 14; abundance: .; d_gene: .; v_gene: TRBV4-3; CDR3aa: CASSQDRGHNEQFF; CDR3nt: TGCGCCAGCAGCCAAGATAGGGGACACAATGAGCAGTTCTTC
j_gene: TRBJ2-5; len: 15; abundance: .; d_gene: .; v_gene: TRBV15; CDR3aa: CATSRTGSFGETQYF; CDR3nt: TGTGCCACCAGCAGAACCGGTAGCTTCGGAGAGACCCAGTACTTC
j_gene: TRBJ1-1; len: 12; abundance: .; d_gene: .; v_gene: TRBV29-1; CDR3aa: CSVDSGYTEAFF; CDR3nt: TGCAGCGTTGATTCGGGGTACACTGAAGCTTTCTTT
j_gene: TRBJ1-5; len: 15; abundance: .; d_gene: TRBD1; v_gene: TRBV2; CDR3aa: CASSPDRGSNQPQHF; CDR3nt: TGTGCCAGCAGTCCGGACAGGGGTAGCAATCAGCCCCAGCATTTT
j_gene: TRBJ1-6; len: 15; abundance: .; d_gene: .; v_gene: TRBV28; CDR3aa: CASSLLTGFNSPLHF; CDR3nt: TGTGCCAGCAGCCTACTGACAGGCTTTAATTCACCCCTCCACTTT
j_gene: TRBJ2-7; len: 13; abundance: few; d_gene: TRBD2; v_gene: TRBV29-1; CDR3aa: CSVVGLASYEQYF; CDR3nt: TGCAGCGTTGTGGGACTAGCCTCCTACGAGCAGTACTTC
j_gene: TRBJ1-6; len: 13; abundance: .; d_gene: .; v_gene: TRBV16; CDR3aa: CASSRDSHSPLHF; CDR3nt: TGTGCCAGCAGCCGAGACAGCCATTCACCCCTCCACTTT
j_gene: TRBJ2-1; len: 13; abundance: .; d_gene: .; v_gene: TRBV5-6; CDR3aa: CASSQSSYNEQFF; CDR3nt: TGTGCCAGCAGCCAGAGCTCCTACAATGAGCAGTTCTTC